The rows below give T cell receptor beta chains drawn from one sample of a study of blood T cell repertoires in COVID-19. Assay: immunoSEQ multiplex PCR; the TCRdb copy retains only in-frame clones and omits some. The sample has about 63,000 clones, just over 85% seen once; the top ten hold around 4.5%. The sequenced material came from peripheral blood. The receptor source for this set is a human donor in a cohort sampled during active COVID-19. Each CDR3 is given with its conserved first and last residue. Fields, in order: J gene, clone size, V gene, D gene, CDR3 protein, CDR3 DNA. The D gene is left open where the match is weak. Some rows mark clone size as missing; the rest say once, few, many or name a class of expanded clone.

TRBJ2-2 . TRBV5-1 . CASSPRAGSNTGELFF TGCGCCAGCAGCCCCAGAGCGGGTTCGAACACCGGGGAGCTGTTTTTT
TRBJ2-7 . TRBV19 . CASSTQDSSHYEQYF TGTGCCAGTAGTACCCAAGACTCTTCCCACTACGAGCAGTACTTC
TRBJ1-2 . TRBV9 . CASSPMLTGNYGYTF TGTGCCAGCAGCCCGATGCTTACAGGGAACTATGGCTACACCTTC
TRBJ1-1 . TRBV18 . CASSPQGTPANSEAFF TGTGCCAGCTCACCACAAGGGACACCCGCTAATTCTGAAGCTTTCTTT
TRBJ1-5 . TRBV10-3 . CAIPSGGSNQPQHF TGTGCCATCCCCTCGGGGGGAAGCAATCAGCCCCAGCATTTT
TRBJ2-2 . TRBV29-1 . CSVLAEFGELFF TGCAGCGTCTTGGCGGAGTTCGGGGAGCTGTTTTTT
TRBJ2-1 . TRBV12-3/TRBV12-4 . CASSHGLSGEFF TGTGCCAGCAGCCATGGACTCTCGGGGGAGTTCTTC
TRBJ1-5 few TRBV6-2/TRBV6-3 . CASSYPQPQHF TGTGCCAGCAGTTACCCACAGCCCCAGCATTTT
TRBJ2-1 . TRBV7-7 . CASSLSRRGFPRGNEQFF TGTGCCAGCAGCTTGTCGAGAAGGGGGTTCCCTAGAGGAAATGAGCAGTTCTTC
TRBJ2-7 . TRBV5-1 TRBD2 CASSLATSADYEQYF TGCGCCAGCAGCTTGGCGACTAGCGCTGACTACGAGCAGTACTTC
TRBJ2-1 . TRBV14 . CASSQQAYNEQFF TGTGCCAGCAGCCAACAGGCCTACAATGAGCAGTTCTTC
TRBJ1-1 . TRBV19 TRBD1 CASSIRSGTAYMNTEAFF TGTGCCAGTAGTATACGCTCTGGGACAGCTTACATGAACACTGAAGCTTTCTTT
TRBJ1-1 . TRBV6-2/TRBV6-3 . CASSLMRGTEAFF TGTGCCAGCAGTCTCATGCGGGGAACTGAAGCTTTCTTT
TRBJ1-2 . TRBV7-8 . CASSRSERDYGYTF TGTGCCAGCAGCCGCAGCGAACGGGACTATGGCTACACCTTC
TRBJ1-2 . TRBV6-5 TRBD1 CASSPGQGGDGYTF TGTGCCAGCAGCCCGGGACAGGGCGGAGATGGCTACACCTTC
TRBJ2-7 . TRBV6-5 TRBD1 CASSRTGRYEQYF TGTGCCAGCAGTCGGACAGGGAGGTACGAGCAGTACTTC
TRBJ1-2 . TRBV5-4 . CASSSGGESYGYTF TGTGCCAGCAGCTCGGGGGGCGAAAGCTATGGCTACACCTTC
TRBJ2-3 . TRBV7-3 TRBD2 CASSASGSGGPTDTQYF TGTGCCAGCAGCGCCTCGGGGAGCGGGGGTCCCACAGATACGCAGTATTTT
TRBJ2-1 . TRBV6-4 TRBD2 CASSVAGGQGNEQFF TGTGCCAGCAGTGTGGCGGGGGGCCAGGGCAATGAGCAGTTCTTC
TRBJ2-2 . TRBV5-1 TRBD1 CASSLGTGGRELFF TGCGCCAGCAGCTTGGGAACAGGGGGTCGGGAGCTGTTTTTT
TRBJ2-2 . TRBV19 TRBD1 CASSISRGNYNTGELFF TGTGCCAGTAGTATATCCAGGGGGAATTATAACACCGGGGAGCTGTTTTTT
TRBJ2-1 . TRBV7-9 . CASSPPGHSSYNEQFF TGTGCCAGCAGCCCACCGGGACATAGCTCCTACAATGAGCAGTTCTTC
TRBJ2-5 . TRBV7-8 TRBD1 CASSLLQGYEETQYF TGTGCCAGCAGCTTATTACAGGGGTATGAAGAGACCCAGTACTTC
TRBJ2-1 . TRBV19 TRBD2 CASGAGGPSDEQFF TGTGCCAGTGGGGCGGGAGGGCCCAGCGATGAGCAGTTCTTC
TRBJ2-1 . TRBV2 TRBD2 CASSEERGAYNEQFF TGTGCCAGCAGTGAGGAGCGGGGGGCTTACAATGAGCAGTTCTTC
TRBJ1-2 . TRBV23-1 . CASSDDRDGYTF TGCGCCAGCAGCGACGACAGAGATGGCTACACCTTC
TRBJ2-3 once TRBV5-6 . CASSKYGLDTQYF TGTGCCAGCAGCAAATACGGACTTGATACGCAGTATTTT
TRBJ1-1 . TRBV5-1 . CASSLGGGITEAFF TGCGCCAGCAGCTTGGGCGGGGGCATTACTGAAGCTTTCTTT
TRBJ1-1 . TRBV2 TRBD1 CASSEATGSYTEAFF TGTGCCAGCAGTGAAGCGACAGGGTCGTACACTGAAGCTTTCTTT
TRBJ2-5 once TRBV7-7 . CASSLQGMPQETQYF TGTGCTAGCAGCCTACAGGGCATGCCCCAAGAGACCCAGTACTTC
TRBJ2-2 . TRBV7-9 TRBD1 CASSLQGAAGELFF TGTGCCAGCAGCTTACAGGGGGCCGCCGGGGAGCTGTTTTTT
TRBJ2-1 . TRBV5-5 . CASSLLLAGANNEQFF TGTGCCAGCAGCTTGCTCTTGGCGGGGGCGAACAATGAGCAGTTCTTC
TRBJ2-1 once TRBV10-1 TRBD2 CASSAGGPEGEQFF TGCGCCAGCAGTGCGGGAGGGCCGGAGGGGGAGCAGTTCTTC
TRBJ2-7 . TRBV30 TRBD2 CAWSETGRTSGMYEQYF TGTGCCTGGAGTGAGACAGGGCGGACTAGCGGGATGTACGAGCAGTACTTC
TRBJ1-2 once TRBV7-2 . CASSLASTRGYGYTF TGTGCCAGCAGCTTAGCTTCAACCCGGGGCTATGGCTACACCTTC
TRBJ1-3 . TRBV2 . CASSGEAGNTIYF TGTGCCAGCAGTGGGGAGGCAGGGAACACCATATATTTT
TRBJ2-7 . TRBV7-2 TRBD1 CASSLVGTVGSEQYF TGTGCCAGCAGCTTAGTCGGGACAGTGGGAAGCGAGCAGTACTTC
TRBJ2-4 . TRBV3-1/TRBV3-2 . CASSPETQVKNIQYF TGTGCCAGCAGCCCCGAGACACAAGTCAAAAACATTCAGTACTTC
TRBJ1-2 . TRBV2 TRBD1 CASSERVGTGNGYTF TGTGCCAGCAGTGAAAGGGTAGGGACAGGAAATGGCTACACCTTC
TRBJ2-3 . TRBV9 . CASSPNTDTQYF TGTGCCAGCAGCCCAAACACAGATACGCAGTATTTT
TRBJ2-1 . TRBV28 TRBD2 CASSQGVAGVYEQFF TGTGCCAGCAGCCAGGGGGTAGCGGGGGTGTATGAGCAGTTCTTC
TRBJ2-3 . TRBV24-1 TRBD2 CATRSGSSTDTQYF TGTGCCACCAGGAGCGGGAGTAGCACAGATACGCAGTATTTT
TRBJ1-1 . TRBV19 TRBD1 CASTKGQGRLGAFF TGTGCCAGTACCAAAGGACAGGGTCGGCTGGGAGCTTTCTTT
TRBJ1-3 . TRBV7-8 . CASSLVATGGNTIYF TGTGCCAGCAGCTTAGTAGCGACAGGTGGAAACACCATATATTTT
TRBJ2-7 . TRBV19 TRBD1 CASSGTEYEQYF TGTGCCAGTAGTGGGACAGAGTACGAGCAGTACTTC
TRBJ1-1 few TRBV4-3 TRBD1 CASSQADRVGTEAFF TGCGCCAGCAGCCAAGCCGACAGGGTGGGAACTGAAGCTTTCTTT
TRBJ1-6 . TRBV5-6 . CASRSNGGGNSPLHF TGTGCCAGCAGGTCTAACGGGGGGGGAAATTCACCCCTCCACTTT
TRBJ2-2 . TRBV5-1 TRBD2 CASSGGLAGNTGELFF TGCGCCAGCAGCGGGGGACTAGCGGGCAACACCGGGGAGCTGTTTTTT
TRBJ1-1 . TRBV5-5 TRBD1 CASSQGQLNTEAFF TGTGCCAGCAGCCAGGGACAGCTGAACACTGAAGCTTTCTTT
TRBJ2-1 . TRBV19 . CASSSPNSRNEQFF TGTGCCAGTAGTTCCCCCAATTCGAGAAATGAGCAGTTCTTC
TRBJ2-1 . TRBV5-1 TRBD2 CASSLSWTSGTEFF TGCGCCAGCAGCTTGTCATGGACTAGCGGGACGGAGTTCTTC
TRBJ1-1 . TRBV29-1 . CSARAGGVAEAFF TGCAGCGCCCGCGCGGGAGGAGTCGCTGAAGCTTTCTTT
TRBJ2-3 . TRBV5-1 . CASSPVVSTDTQYF TGCGCCAGCAGCCCGGTGGTCTCCACAGATACGCAGTATTTT
TRBJ1-2 once TRBV28 TRBD1 CASSLRATGGSYGYTF TGTGCCAGCAGTTTAAGAGCGACAGGGGGGAGCTATGGCTACACCTTC
TRBJ1-2 once TRBV6-5 TRBD1 CASSSGGQSYGYTF TGTGCCAGCAGTTCAGGGGGGCAGAGCTATGGCTACACCTTC
TRBJ2-7 . TRBV11-3 . CASSLGQSYEQYF TGTGCCAGCAGCTTAGGACAGTCCTACGAGCAGTACTTC
TRBJ2-5 . TRBV7-2 . CASSDTLQTRHQETQYF TGTGCCAGCAGCGACACCCTTCAGACTAGGCACCAAGAGACCCAGTACTTC
TRBJ2-5 . TRBV6-1 . CASSEMLGARETQYF TGTGCCAGCAGTGAAATGCTGGGGGCCCGGGAGACCCAGTACTTC
TRBJ1-6 . TRBV27 . CASLPTLGQYNSPLHF TGTGCCAGCCTACCGACACTGGGACAATATAATTCACCCCTCCACTTT
TRBJ1-2 . TRBV10-1 . CARQGLCGYTF TGCGCCAGACAGGGATTATGTGGCTACACCTTC